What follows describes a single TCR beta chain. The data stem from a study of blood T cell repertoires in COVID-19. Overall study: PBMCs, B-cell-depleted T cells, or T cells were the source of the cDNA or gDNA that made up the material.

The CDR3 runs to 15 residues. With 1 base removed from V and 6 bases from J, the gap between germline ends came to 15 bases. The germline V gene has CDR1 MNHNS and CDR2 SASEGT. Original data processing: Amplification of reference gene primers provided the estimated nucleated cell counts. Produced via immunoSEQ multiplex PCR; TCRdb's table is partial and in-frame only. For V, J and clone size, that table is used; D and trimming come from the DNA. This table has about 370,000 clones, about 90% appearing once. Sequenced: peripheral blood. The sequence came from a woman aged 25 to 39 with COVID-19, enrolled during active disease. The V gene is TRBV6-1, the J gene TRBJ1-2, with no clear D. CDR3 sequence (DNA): TGTGCCAGCAGTGAAGGGACTGAGAGGAAAGATGGCTACACCTTC. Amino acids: CASSEGTERKDGYTF.